Listed here are 13 T cell receptor beta chains from one sample, sequenced in a study of shared clonotypes between healthy human individuals. Sequencing was performed with immunoSEQ multiplex PCR; in TCRdb, only in-frame clones are kept and a portion is missing. The repertoire holds millions of clones, with less than 95% as singletons. As defined, naive CD8 cells were CD45RO-negative and positively selected for CCR7, with terminally differentiated effector memory CD45RA+ cells excluded. The specimen sequenced was naive CD8+ T cells sorted from blood. The receptors come from a man aged 18 to 35 in good health.

The V and J genes are TRBV6-1 and TRBJ1-1, with D possibly matching TRBD1 (6 bases). The V and J ends lost 6 bases and 3 bases respectively, with 14 bases between them. Germline assignment: CDR1 MNHNS and CDR2 SASEGT. CDR3 length equals 14 residues. The CDR3 region has the DNA TGTGCCAGCAGCGACCCGGGACATTACACTGAAGCTTTCTTT. Amino acids: CASSDPGHYTEAFF.

The V and J genes are TRBV28 and TRBJ1-2, with D maybe TRBD1 (6 bases). Trimming removed 3 bases from V and 4 bases from J, with 12 bases in between. The CDR3 covers 14 residues. Per germline, CDR1 MDHEN and CDR2 SYDVKM. CDR3 sequence: CASSLFWGPYGYTF. As DNA, the CDR3 is TGTGCCAGCAGTTTGTTTTGGGGGCCCTATGGCTACACCTTC.

The V and J genes are TRBV28 and TRBJ1-5; D possibly corresponds to TRBD1 (6 bases). Germline CDR1 MDHEN, CDR2 SYDVKM. The CDR3 runs to 13 residues. Trimming pared 3 bases from V and 5 bases from J, leaving 8 bases between. The CDR3 coding sequence is TGTGCCAGCAGTTTCGGGGGGCATCAGCCCCAGCATTTT. This codes for CASSFGGHQPQHF.

The J gene is TRBJ2-7, the V gene TRBV28, with D perhaps matching TRBD1 (6 bases). Per the germline V gene, CDR1 is MDHEN and CDR2 is SYDVKM. V lost 4 bases to trimming and J lost 2 bases, with 9 bases between them. The CDR3 is 13 residues long. DNA for the CDR3: TGTGCCAGCAGTTGGACAGATACCTACGAGCAGTACTTC. Residues: CASSWTDTYEQYF.

The rearrangement uses TRBV11-2 and TRBJ2-1, with 8 bases that match TRBD2. Germline lookup yields CDR1 SGHAT and CDR2 FQNNGV. V dropped 4 bases and J dropped 8; count of bases not matched to a gene: 10. The CDR3 length is 15 residues. The CDR3 DNA follows: TGTGCCAGCAGCTCGACTAGCGTTCAATTGGATGAGCAGTTCTTC. This sequence encodes CASSSTSVQLDEQFF.

This clone appeared once. The chain has TRBV7-9 and TRBJ2-1; D unresolved. CDR3 size: 13 residues. The V and J ends lost 5 bases and 8 bases respectively, with 13 bases between them. Germline V gene lookup returns CDR1 SEHNR and CDR2 FQNEAQ (reference sequence). Written as DNA, the CDR3 is TGTGCCAGCAGCCTCACCTTGAAGGATGAGCAGTTCTTC. Amino acids: CASSLTLKDEQFF.

This chain links TRBV30 with TRBJ2-2, with a possible D match to TRBD2 (5 bases). Trimming shortened V by 3 bases and J by 6 bases, and 17 bases separated the two germline ends. Germline V gives CDR1 GTSNPN, CDR2 SVGIG (reference sequence). This CDR3 is built from 15 residues. The CDR3 DNA reads as TGTGCCTGGAGGGGTGGAGGAGGACTGTCCGGGGAGCTGTTTTTT. Translation gives CAWRGGGGLSGELFF.

V is TRBV4-1 and J is TRBJ1-5; D ambiguous. The V end was cut by 4 bases, the J end by 4 bases, with 14 bases between. Germline-derived CDR1 and CDR2 are MGHRA and YSYEKL. The CDR3 contains 15 residues. The CDR3 sequence is CASSRYDGSNQPQHF. The DNA of the CDR3 is TGCGCCAGCAGCCGCTATGACGGTAGTAATCAGCCCCAGCATTTT.

V is TRBV4-1 and J is TRBJ2-1; 11 nucleotides agree with TRBD2. Unmatched junction bases numbered 4, after V lost 0 bases and J lost 3 bases. This CDR3 contains 17 residues. Per the germline V gene, CDR1 is MGHRA and CDR2 is YSYEKL. CDR3 region: CASSQEQLAGDYNEQFF. CDR3 nucleotide sequence: TGCGCCAGCAGCCAAGAGCAACTAGCGGGGGACTACAATGAGCAGTTCTTC.

The chain links TRBV6-5 to TRBJ2-5; either TRBD1 or TRBD2 may supply D (5 bases each). CDR1 is MNHEY and CDR2 is SVGAGI in the germline V gene. The CDR3 loop spans 15 amino acids. Trimming shortened V by 4 bases and J by 5 bases, and 17 bases separated the two germline ends. This chain's CDR3 is CASSSLERGWETQYF. As DNA, the CDR3 is TGTGCCAGCAGTTCTCTCGAGAGGGGATGGGAGACCCAGTACTTC.

This clone showed up just once. At the DNA level, this CDR3 is encoded by other sequences in the same sample as well. The chain combines TRBV5-4 with TRBJ2-3, with TRBD2 identical over 8 bases. CDR1 and CDR2 from the germline V gene are SGHNT and YYREEE (reference sequence). CDR3 length: 14 amino acids. V shed 1 base and J 4 bases; nucleotides not matched to a gene: 2. The CDR3 spells CASSLSGGADTQYF. CDR3 DNA: TGTGCCAGCAGCTTGTCGGGGGGGGCAGATACGCAGTATTTT. The variable domain in full, completed from reference TRBV5-4 and TRBJ2-3, reads ETGVTQSPTHLIKTRGQQVTLRCSSQSGHNTVSWYQQALGQGPQFIFQYYREEENGRGNFPPRFSGLQFPNYSSELNVNALELDDSALYLCASSLSGGADTQYFGPGTRLTVL.

The CDR3 region is CASSLSGGDVNEQFF. The CDR3 DNA sequence: TGTGCCAGCAGTCTTAGCGGGGGTGACGTTAATGAGCAGTTCTTC. V usage is TRBV27 and J usage is TRBJ2-1, with TRBD2 matching 9 bases. Germline-derived CDR1 and CDR2 are MNHEY and SMNVEV (reference sequence). Trimming took 5 bases from V and 7 from J; bases not matched to a gene: 9. The CDR3 consists of 15 residues.

This sequence joins TRBV7-3 and TRBJ2-3; no definite D call. The CDR3 consists of 13 residues. Germline V gene lookup returns CDR1 SGHTA and CDR2 FQGTGA. Trimming shortened V by 5 bases and J by 4 bases, and 10 bases separated the two germline ends. The CDR3 loop is CASSTSPPDTQYF. CDR3 DNA: TGTGCCAGCAGCACCTCTCCCCCAGATACGCAGTATTTT. The variable domain in full, with the rest retrieved from reference TRBV7-3 and TRBJ2-3, is GAGVSQTPSNKVTEKGKYVELRCDPISGHTALYWYRQSLGQGPEFLIYFQGTGAADDSGLPNDRFFAVRPEGSVSTLKIQRTERGDSAVYLCASSTSPPDTQYFGPGTRLTVL.